This T cell receptor beta chain was captured by sequencing in a study of low-dose radiotherapy and immunotherapy resistance in tumors (dated by TCRdb to the early 2020s). With regard to the full study: Patients in Cohort 1 were given 0.5 Gy per fraction every 2 weeks, and the prescribed total PTV dose was 6.5 Gy. Patients in Cohort 2 were given 1 Gy per fraction every two weeks, for a total of 13 Gy across 26 weeks. Trial participants were not randomized into treatment groups. Starting on cycle 1 day 1, patients took 300 mg of aspirin by mouth once a day for four cycles. Nivolumab was administered intravenously as a 240 mg flat dose every two weeks, and ipilimumab was administered intravenously at 1 mg/kg every six weeks. Cyclophosphamide 200 mg/m2 was administered intravenously every two weeks, one day before each radiation and immunotherapy administration. Eight patients were included in the translational analysis: three from the first dose cohort and the first five from the second dose cohort.

The label giving this sample's time point can be read as: before trial treatment. The donors took part in RACIN, a single-arm, phase I, dose-escalation trial that combined nivolumab, ipilimumab, aspirin, low-dose cyclophosphamide and low-dose radiotherapy. Patients were eligible if they had advanced solid tumors that were TIL-negative. Remarks on this clonotype: Its antigen target is currently unknown. Base qualities are not recorded, but no much larger clone differs from it by a single base.

Sequenced on an Illumina HiSeq 2500. To make first-strand cDNA, Superscript III was used along with a set of TRAV- and TRBV-specific primers so that both the TCRalpha and TCRbeta chains were covered. TCRs were amplified with Phusion for around 19 PCR cycles, with a constant-region primer paired with the adapter attached to the V primers. Amplification of the isolated mRNA was done with the MessageAmp II aRNA Amplification Kit, which involved a roughly 15-hour in vitro transcription at 37 degrees C. The Dynabeads mRNA DIRECT Purification Kit was used to isolate the mRNA for TCR sequencing. A second roughly 25-cycle Phusion PCR added indexed Illumina adapters, and products were purified with AMPure XP beads. The source study handled its data this way. Using custom Perl scripts, TCR sequences encoding the same protein were pooled, out-of-frame sequences were removed, and the abundance of each clonotype was computed. The analysis excluded TCR sequences that were supported by just one read. Among the metrics used to describe the repertoires were Shannon entropy, Gini index, clonality, richness, and the frequency of TCRs shared between repertoires. TCRdb reran the public reads through fastp at Q25 and MiXCR, keeping productive beta chains. Entries that share a CDR3 protein sequence are merged under the most common genes and DNA. V and J calls and clone size were set by TCRdb, not the authors. The sample table lists some 71,000 distinct CDR3 sequences, around 29% of them with a count of one. The leading ten clones occupy around 10% of the sample.

The germline ends are 17 bases apart after V is trimmed by 2 bases and J by 9 bases. As encoded in the germline V gene, CDR1 is SQVTM while CDR2 is ANQGSEA. The CDR3 spans 14 residues, from the cysteine through the phenylalanine. Only the CDR3 region is kept as DNA, spanning 42 bases read in frame from base 1. The chain is made from TRBV29-1 and TRBJ2-1, with the D segment possibly TRBD1 or TRBD2, each aligning over 7 bases. The source material was PBMCs, sampled before treatment. The receptor's source is a female donor with ovarian cancer. Here is the DNA: TGCAGCGTTGAAAAAGGGAGGGGGCAGGGTGAGCAGTTCTTC. It is translated as CSVEKGRGQGEQFF.